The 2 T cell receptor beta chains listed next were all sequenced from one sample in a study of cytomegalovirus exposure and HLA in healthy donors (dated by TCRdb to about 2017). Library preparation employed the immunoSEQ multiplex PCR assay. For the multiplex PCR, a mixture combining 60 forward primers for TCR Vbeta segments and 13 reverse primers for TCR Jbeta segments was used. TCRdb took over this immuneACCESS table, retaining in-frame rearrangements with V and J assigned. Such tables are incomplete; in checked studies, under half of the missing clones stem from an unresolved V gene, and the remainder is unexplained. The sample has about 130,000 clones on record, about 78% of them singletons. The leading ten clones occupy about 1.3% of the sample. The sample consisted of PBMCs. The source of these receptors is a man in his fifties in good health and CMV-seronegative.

As DNA, the CDR3 is TGTGCTAGTGGTTTGGGGACTAGCGGGAACACAGATACGCAGTATTTT. This encodes CASGLGTSGNTDTQYF. The chain recombines TRBV12-5 with TRBJ2-3, with 12 bases fitting TRBD2. V lost 1 base and J lost 2; bases outside the gene matches: 1. Germline CDR1 reads LGHNT; CDR2 reads FRNRAP. CDR3 length: 16 amino acids.

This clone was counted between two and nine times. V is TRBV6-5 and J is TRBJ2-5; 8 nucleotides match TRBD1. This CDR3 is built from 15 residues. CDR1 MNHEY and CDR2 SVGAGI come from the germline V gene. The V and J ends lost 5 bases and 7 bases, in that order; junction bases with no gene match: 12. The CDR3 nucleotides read TGTGCCAGCAGTGCTCCCGGGACAGGTAGTGGGACCCAGTACTTC. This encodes CASSAPGTGSGTQYF.